The source of this TCR beta chain is a study of preoperative IRX-2 immunotherapy in early breast cancer. As to treatment: preoperative locoregional IRX-2 cytokine immunotherapy. This phase Ib study tested locoregional IRX-2 cytokine immunotherapy given before surgery. The assay was immunoSEQ multiplex PCR, and TCRdb's table has in-frame clones only and misses some. The sample shows about 38,000 clones, roughly four fifths of them seen only once. This clone showed up just once. One junction end disagrees with the germline gene, perhaps due to a read error. Sequences were derived from lymph node tissue, sampled after IRX-2 immunotherapy. This receptor was identified in a human donor with breast cancer.

In nucleotides, the CDR3 is TGTGCCAGCAGTTACTCAGAAACCGGTAGTCCCTATGGCTACACCTTC. Its translation is CASSYSETGSPYGYTF. The chain uses TRBV6-4 and TRBJ1-2; D remains ambiguous. The CDR3 covers 16 residues. Germline-derived CDR1 and CDR2 are MRHNA and SNTAGT.